This TCR beta chain was sequenced in a study of OX40 agonist ivuxolimab in advanced cancers. The ends lost 3 bases at V and 5 bases at J; junction bases unmatched: 4. Germline CDR1 and CDR2: SGDLS and YYNGEE. CDR3 length: 16 amino acids. Assay: immunoSEQ multiplex PCR; the TCRdb copy retains only in-frame clones and omits some. Here the sample spans around 94,000 clones, 80% to 90% being singletons. This chain connects TRBV9 to TRBJ2-5; 16 nucleotides match TRBD2. The source was CD4+ or CD8+ T cells sorted from blood, collected in a trial of the OX40 agonist ivuxolimab. The TCR sequence derives from an adult with an advanced solid tumor such as melanoma, head and neck, liver or kidney cancer. The CDR3 protein is CASSAGLAGGRETQYF. The CDR3 DNA reads TGTGCCAGCAGCGCGGGACTAGCGGGGGGGCGGGAGACCCAGTACTTC.